This T cell receptor beta chain was found in a study of blood T cell repertoires in COVID-19. Per the study methods: It was from reference gene primer amplification that nucleated cell counts were estimated. Assay: immunoSEQ multiplex PCR; the TCRdb copy retains only in-frame clones and omits some. V, J and clone size were drawn from that table, and D and trimming were deduced from the DNA. The data contain around 220,000 clones, about 90% of them seen just once; the ten biggest clones take up around 2%. The CDR3 totals 16 residues. Germline V lookup: CDR1 SGHTA, CDR2 FQGTGA. With 4 bases removed from V and 6 bases from J, the gap between germline ends came to 20 bases. Residents of about 25 US areas, aged about 18 to 95 years, made up the participants. Allocation to cohorts depended on clinical history reported by the participants.

The V and J genes are TRBV7-3 and TRBJ2-3; D may be TRBD2 (6 bases). The sequencing input was PBMCs or T cells enriched from blood (not recorded which). The origin of this receptor is a woman under 30 who had recovered from COVID-19. The CDR3 bases are TGTGCCAGCAGCTCCGGCACGCCCGGGACTGGGGATACGCAGTATTTT. Residues: CASSSGTPGTGDTQYF.